This T cell receptor (beta chain) was sequenced for a study of blood T cell repertoires in COVID-19. Study-level background: COVID-19 samples collected from the United States, Italy and Spain covered acute and convalescent phases. In each case, the material was cDNA or gDNA derived from T cells, B-cell-depleted T cells, or PBMCs.

The data were produced by immunoSEQ multiplex PCR, yet TCRdb's version contains in-frame clones alone and is incomplete. The sample has 250,000 to 350,000 clones; about 85% are singletons. Source material: PBMCs or T cells enriched from blood (not recorded which). The source of this sequence is a young woman who had recovered from COVID-19.

The CDR3: CASSGAQTAYEQYF. The CDR3, as DNA: TGCGCCAGCAGTGGGGCCCAGACAGCCTACGAGCAGTACTTC. V gene TRBV10-2 combines with J gene TRBJ2-7; D possibly corresponds to TRBD1 (5 bases). Trimming took off 4 bases at V and 2 bases at J, with 12 bases between the two ends. CDR1 is WSHSY, CDR2 SAAADI, per germline. The CDR3 spans 14 residues.